Below, 5 T cell receptor beta chains from the same sample are listed, as sequenced in a study of blood T cell repertoires in COVID-19. Sequencing used immunoSEQ multiplex PCR; TCRdb keeps in-frame clones, though not all of them. The repertoire holds hundreds of thousands of clones, with about 89% as singletons. The sample comprised peripheral blood. These receptors were taken from a woman in her forties or fifties with COVID-19, enrolled during active disease.

The CDR3 bases are TGTGCCAGCAGTTTGTGGGGTACAGGCGAGCAGTACTTC. This encodes CASSLWGTGEQYF. The chain couples TRBV11-3 to TRBJ2-7; TRBD1 is a possible D gene (5 bases). The V and J ends lost 6 bases and 6 bases respectively, with 15 bases between them. The CDR3 extends over 13 amino acids. Germline V gene data show CDR1 as SGHNT and CDR2 as YENEEA.

The table lists this clone with a few counts. This rearrangement joins TRBV10-2 to TRBJ1-4; unclear D gene. With 4 bases removed from V and 8 bases from J, the gap between germline ends came to 8 bases. The CDR3 is 12 residues long. Germline CDR1 WSHSY, CDR2 SAAADI. The CDR3 sequence is CASSGADEKLFF. The DNA of the CDR3 is TGCGCCAGCAGTGGGGCAGACGAAAAACTGTTTTTT.

The CDR3 is CASSKTGGLVNTEAFF. Written as DNA, the CDR3 is TGTGCCAGCAGCAAGACAGGGGGCTTGGTGAACACTGAAGCTTTCTTT. The chain combines TRBV9 with TRBJ1-1; TRBD1 matches at 10 bases. The CDR3 covers 16 residues. The germline V gene encodes CDR1 SGDLS and CDR2 YYNGEE. J gave up 0 bases and V 4 bases, and 6 bases lay outside the gene matches.

The CDR3 coding sequence is TGTGCCAGCAGCTTGCGTTCGGGACAGAACAATCAGCCCCAGCATTTT. Amino acid sequence: CASSLRSGQNNQPQHF. The chain links TRBV5-8 to TRBJ1-5, with TRBD1 matching 7 bases. CDR3 length equals 16 residues. In germline, CDR1 is SGHTS, CDR2 YDEGEE. V gave up 1 base and J gave up 3 bases; unmatched junction bases: 7.

The rearrangement links TRBV5-6 to TRBJ2-4; 9 nucleotides line up with TRBD1. V dropped 5 bases and J dropped 4; count of bases not matched to a gene: 10. The CDR3 is made up of 16 amino acids. Germline CDR1 SGHDT, CDR2 YYEEEE. For the CDR3, the DNA is TGTGCCAGCAGGCTAAGACAGGGGGGCCCAAAAAACATTCAGTACTTC. Protein product: CASRLRQGGPKNIQYF.